These 13 T cell receptor beta chains share one sample of origin, sequenced in a study of T cell responses to AZD1222 COVID-19 vaccine. The protocol was immunoSEQ multiplex PCR, while the TCRdb copy is restricted to in-frame clones and leaves out a portion. Among some 250,000 clones, almost 95% were seen once, and the ten largest hold less than 0.6%. The sequencing used peripheral blood, collected 28 days after the second AZD1222 dose. The receptors were sampled from an adult who received the AZD1222 COVID-19 vaccine.

This rearrangement joins TRBV28 to TRBJ1-2; possible D gene TRBD1, 5 bases. V was clipped by 6 bases and J by 2 bases, with 19 bases between them. The CDR3 runs 16 residues. The V gene's germline CDR1 is MDHEN and CDR2 SYDVKM. The CDR3 is CASSPTGWGPNYGYTF. The CDR3 DNA reads as TGTGCCAGCAGCCCAACCGGGTGGGGCCCCAACTATGGCTACACCTTC.

The chain joins TRBV29-1 to TRBJ1-2, with D unresolved. Trimming stripped 0 bases from V and 4 bases from J, with 24 bases between. Germline CDR1 reads SQVTM; CDR2 reads ANQGSEA. The CDR3 loop spans 18 amino acids. This CDR3 is CSVEDSSIGTTFPYGYTF. The CDR3 DNA reads as TGCAGCGTTGAAGATTCTTCGATCGGAACTACTTTTCCCTATGGCTACACCTTC.

The chain recombines TRBV7-2 with TRBJ2-7; 7 positions agree with TRBD1. The CDR3 is 13 amino acids. CDR1 and CDR2 (germline): SGHTA, FQGNSA. V lost 7 bases to trimming and J lost 3 bases; unmatched junction nucleotides: 6. The CDR3 region has the DNA TGTGCCAGCAATAAGGGGGCTGACTACGAGCAGTACTTC. Translation gives CASNKGADYEQYF.

The chain combines TRBV12-3 or TRBV12-4 with TRBJ2-2; no clear D gene. V lost 7 bases and J lost 7, with 7 bases in between. This CDR3 comprises 11 residues. CDR3 sequence (DNA): TGTGCCAGCACGGTGTTCGGGGAGCTGTTTTTT. Protein product: CASTVFGELFF.

The chain is built from TRBV6-1 and TRBJ1-6; D is unresolved. Trimming removed 3 bases from V and 6 bases from J, with 12 bases in between. CDR1 is MNHNS, CDR2 SASEGT, per germline. The CDR3 runs 15 residues. The CDR3 reads CASSDREGSNSPLHF. DNA of the CDR3: TGTGCCAGCAGTGACCGTGAGGGAAGTAATTCACCCCTCCACTTT.

The rearrangement joins TRBV28 to TRBJ2-6, with a weak D call TRBD1 (6 bases). The CDR3 consists of 15 residues. Trimming took 5 bases from V and 2 from J, leaving 10 bases between them. The germline V gene encodes CDR1 MDHEN and CDR2 SYDVKM. CDR3 region: CASSTSGAGANVLTF. For the CDR3, the DNA is TGTGCCAGCAGTACATCAGGGGCTGGGGCCAACGTCCTGACTTTC.

The V gene is TRBV28, the J gene TRBJ1-1; D not resolved. Germline CDR1 is MDHEN and CDR2 is SYDVKM. Trimming left V 3 bases short and J 4 bases short, with 21 bases between. This CDR3 contains 17 residues. CDR3 sequence (DNA): TGTGCCAGCAGTTTTCGAGCCTCAAGAGCTTGGGGCACTGAAGCTTTCTTT. It codes for CASSFRASRAWGTEAFF.

The chain is built from TRBV5-4 and TRBJ2-3; D is possibly TRBD2 (5 bases). V was clipped by 3 bases and J by 6 bases, with 14 bases between them. Germline loops: CDR1 SGHNT, CDR2 YYREEE (reference sequence). CDR3 size: 14 residues. CDR3 residues: CASSSPGESDTQYF. The DNA for the CDR3 is TGTGCCAGCAGCTCCCCTGGGGAGTCGGATACGCAGTATTTT.

The chain uses TRBV6-6 and TRBJ2-7; 10 bases map to TRBD2. CDR1 MNHNY and CDR2 SVGAGI come from the germline V gene (reference sequence). With V trimmed by 4 bases and J by 0 bases, 6 bases remained unmatched. The CDR3 extends over 16 amino acids. CDR3 bases: TGTGCCAGCAGTTTGCCGGGACTAGCGAACTCCTACGAGCAGTACTTC. It translates to CASSLPGLANSYEQYF.

The rearrangement joins TRBV7-3 to TRBJ2-2; 7 bases match TRBD2. V gave up 1 base and J gave up 6 bases; unmatched junction bases: 8. CDR1 and CDR2 (germline): SGHTA, FQGTGA. The CDR3 sequence is 16 residues long. The CDR3 here is CASSLIGARGAGELFF. CDR3 in DNA: TGTGCCAGCAGCTTAATAGGTGCCCGGGGGGCCGGGGAGCTGTTTTTT.

The genes are TRBV7-2 and TRBJ1-1; possible D gene TRBD1, 6 bases. From germline, CDR1 is SGHTA and CDR2 FQGNSA. The CDR3 spans 15 residues. With 4 bases removed from V and 0 bases from J, the gap between germline ends came to 12 bases. CDR3 sequence: CASSSKGVMNTEAFF. In DNA form, the CDR3 reads TGTGCCAGCAGCTCCAAGGGGGTAATGAACACTGAAGCTTTCTTT. Looking up the rest from reference TRBV7-2 and TRBJ1-1 gives the full variable domain: GAGVSQSPSNKVTEKGKDVELRCDPISGHTALYWYRQSLGQGLEFLIYFQGNSAPDKSGLPSDRFSAERTGGSVSTLTIQRTQQEDSAVYLCASSSKGVMNTEAFFGQGTRLTVV.

The chain is built from TRBV10-3 and TRBJ1-5, with unresolved D. CDR1 and CDR2 from the germline V gene are ENHRY and SYGVKD. There are 12 residues in the CDR3. Trimming shortened V by 2 bases and J by 10 bases, and 9 bases separated the two germline ends. The CDR3 reads CAISEGGGPQHF. The CDR3 DNA is TGTGCCATCAGTGAGGGTGGTGGTCCCCAGCATTTT.

The chain employs TRBV5-8 and TRBJ2-2; D ambiguous. The CDR3 sequence is 13 residues long. V was shortened by 5 bases and J by 6 bases, with 11 bases between the two germline ends. Germline CDR1 is SGHTS and CDR2 is YDEGEE. The CDR3 region is CASSSGLPGELFF. CDR3 bases: TGTGCCAGCAGTTCGGGCCTTCCCGGGGAGCTGTTTTTT.